One and the same sample provided the 9 T cell receptor beta chains below, sequenced in a study of blood T cell repertoires in COVID-19. The protocol was immunoSEQ multiplex PCR, while the TCRdb copy is restricted to in-frame clones and leaves out a portion. Seen here are some 330,000 clones, approximately 88% observed once, and the top ten hold 4%. Sample: peripheral blood. The receptors were sampled from a woman aged 50 to 60 with active or convalescent COVID-19.

This rearrangement joins TRBV7-3 to TRBJ2-1, with D perhaps TRBD2 (5 bases). CDR3 length: 13 amino acids. Germline V lookup: CDR1 SGHTA, CDR2 FQGTGA. V lost 4 bases, J lost 12 bases, and 16 bases lay in between. As DNA, the CDR3 is TGTGCCAGCAGCTCCCCGGGGTCTCTTGTGCAGTTCTTC. As protein: CASSSPGSLVQFF.

The chain uses TRBV4-2 and TRBJ2-6, with D perhaps TRBD1 (5 bases). Germline CDR1 is LGHNA and CDR2 is YNFKEQ. CDR3 size: 15 residues. V dropped 0 bases and J dropped 2 bases, with 5 bases sitting between them. CDR3 sequence (DNA): TGTGCCAGCAGCCAAGAGACAGCTGGGGCCAACGTCCTGACTTTC. It yields the protein CASSQETAGANVLTF.

The J gene is TRBJ1-2, the V gene TRBV7-2; possible D gene TRBD1, 6 bases. The CDR3 has 14 amino acids. V was clipped by 5 bases and J by 4 bases, with 14 bases between them. The germline gives CDR1 SGHTA, CDR2 FQGNSA. The CDR3 nucleotides read TGTGCCAGCAGCCCAATCACAGGGTCCTATGGCTACACCTTC. This encodes CASSPITGSYGYTF.

In this sample, this clone turned up once. Other DNA sequences in the same sample also yield this CDR3. This sequence joins TRBV2 and TRBJ2-1; perhaps TRBD2 as D (6 bases). The V gene's germline CDR1 is SNHLY and CDR2 FYNNEI. The CDR3 is made up of 15 amino acids. The V end lost 0 bases, the J end lost 0 bases, and 6 bases lay between the germline ends. CDR3 bases: TGTGCCAGCAGTGAAGCTAGCGGCTCCTACAATGAGCAGTTCTTC. This encodes CASSEASGSYNEQFF.

This rearrangement joins TRBV19 to TRBJ2-2; weak D call: TRBD1 (5 bases). This CDR3 has 14 amino acids. Germline V gene lookup returns CDR1 LNHDA and CDR2 SQIVND (reference sequence). The V gene lost 1 base and the J gene lost 5 bases, with 8 bases spanning the gap. In DNA, the CDR3 is TGTGCCAGTAGTATAGTAGGGGAAACCGGGGAGCTGTTTTTT. It specifies CASSIVGETGELFF.

The rearrangement links TRBV10-3 to TRBJ1-4; D gene uncertain. The CDR3 length is 11 residues. Germline values: CDR1 ENHRY, CDR2 SYGVKD. V gave up 11 bases and J gave up 5 bases, with 9 bases separating them. CDR3: CAAGANEKLFF. Here the CDR3 DNA reads TGTGCCGCCGGAGCGAATGAAAAACTGTTTTTT.

The chain combines TRBV27 with TRBJ2-7; maybe TRBD1 (6 bases). Germline V gene sequence: CDR1 MNHEY, CDR2 SMNVEV (reference sequence). The CDR3 runs to 13 residues. The V end lost 4 bases, the J end lost 9 bases, and 16 bases lay between the germline ends. The CDR3 DNA reads as TGTGCCAGCAGTTCAGGGGCAGGGTTCGGGCAGTACTTC. Translation gives CASSSGAGFGQYF.

The count of this clone is one. V is TRBV7-9 and J is TRBJ2-2; perhaps TRBD2 as D (6 bases). The CDR3 sequence is 15 residues long. Trimming left V 4 bases short and J 3 bases short, with 12 bases between. The germline CDR1 and CDR2 sequences are SEHNR and FQNEAQ (reference sequence). CDR3 nucleotide sequence: TGTGCCAGCAGCTCCAGGGCGGGACACACCGGGGAGCTGTTTTTT. Translation: CASSSRAGHTGELFF.

This chain links TRBV4-3 with TRBJ2-7; TRBD2 might be the D (5 bases). The CDR3 has 16 residues. Germline loops: CDR1 LGHNA, CDR2 YSLEER. V lost 0 bases and J 3 bases, leaving 15 bases between the germline ends. CDR3 residues: CASSQEREGGIYEQYF. CDR3 DNA: TGCGCCAGCAGCCAAGAAAGAGAGGGTGGGATCTACGAGCAGTACTTC.